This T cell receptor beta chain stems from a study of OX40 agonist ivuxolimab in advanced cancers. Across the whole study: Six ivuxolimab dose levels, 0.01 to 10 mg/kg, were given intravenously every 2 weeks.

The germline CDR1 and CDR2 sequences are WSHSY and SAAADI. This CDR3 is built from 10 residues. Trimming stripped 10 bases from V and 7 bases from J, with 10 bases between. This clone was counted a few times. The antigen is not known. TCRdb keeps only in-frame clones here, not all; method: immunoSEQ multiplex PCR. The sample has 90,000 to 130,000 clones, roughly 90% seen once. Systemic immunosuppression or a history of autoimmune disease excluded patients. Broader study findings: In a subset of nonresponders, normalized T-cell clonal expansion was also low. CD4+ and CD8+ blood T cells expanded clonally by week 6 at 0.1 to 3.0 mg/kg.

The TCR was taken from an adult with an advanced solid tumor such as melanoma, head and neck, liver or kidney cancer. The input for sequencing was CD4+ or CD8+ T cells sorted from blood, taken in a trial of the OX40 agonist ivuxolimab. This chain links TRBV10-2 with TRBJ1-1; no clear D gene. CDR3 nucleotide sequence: TGCGCCAACACCCATAATGAAGCTTTCTTT. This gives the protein CANTHNEAFF.